These 5 T cell receptor beta chains were all obtained from the same sample, sequenced in a study of blood T cell repertoires in COVID-19. Sequencing was performed with immunoSEQ multiplex PCR; in TCRdb, only in-frame clones are kept and a portion is missing. The sample consists of some 490,000 clones, approximately 85% of them appearing once. The sequenced sample consisted of peripheral blood. All receptors come from a human donor in a cohort sampled during active COVID-19.

The rearrangement joins TRBV27 to TRBJ2-3, with no clear D. V was clipped by 11 bases and J by 2 bases, with 11 bases between them. This CDR3 comprises 12 residues. CDR1 and CDR2 (germline): MNHEY, SMNVEV (reference sequence). CDR3 nucleotide sequence: TGTGCCCGCGGCTGGCTCACAGATACGCAGTATTTT. It encodes CARGWLTDTQYF.

The chain uses TRBV27 and TRBJ2-6, with D tentatively TRBD2 (6 bases). V gave up 4 bases and J gave up 4 bases, with 23 bases separating them. The CDR3 is 19 residues long. The germline gives CDR1 MNHEY, CDR2 SMNVEV (reference sequence). CDR3 nucleotide sequence: TGTGCCAGCAGTTACTCAGTCCCGGGACTTTGGGAAGGGGCCAACGTCCTGACTTTC. As protein: CASSYSVPGLWEGANVLTF.

The J gene is TRBJ2-3, the V gene TRBV7-2; TRBD2 might be the D (5 bases). Germline CDR1 is SGHTA and CDR2 is FQGNSA. The V end was cut by 5 bases, the J end by 3 bases, with 15 bases between. The CDR3 covers 15 residues. The CDR3 DNA reads as TGTGCCAGCAGCCCTGAGAGCGGTCGAACAGATACGCAGTATTTT. It translates to CASSPESGRTDTQYF. Filled out from reference TRBV7-2 and TRBJ2-3, the complete variable domain reads GAGVSQSPSNKVTEKGKDVELRCDPISGHTALYWYRQSLGQGLEFLIYFQGNSAPDKSGLPSDRFSAERTGGSVSTLTIQRTQQEDSAVYLCASSPESGRTDTQYFGPGTRLTVL.

The V and J genes are TRBV28 and TRBJ2-1; TRBD2 matches 8 bases. Germline V gives CDR1 MDHEN, CDR2 SYDVKM. Germline trimming cut 6 bases from V and 4 bases from J; bases unmatched to any gene: 5. The CDR3 covers 14 residues. As DNA, the CDR3 is TGTGCCAGCAGGCCCCCGGGAGGGTACAATGAGCAGTTCTTC. This codes for CASRPPGGYNEQFF.

This chain links TRBV19 with TRBJ1-2; TRBD1 matches 7 bases. Trimming cost V 5 bases and J 7 bases; bases outside gene matches: 7. The CDR3 has 13 residues. Germline-derived CDR1 and CDR2 are LNHDA and SQIVND (reference sequence). The CDR3 here is CASSLDRKVGYTF. CDR3 nucleotides: TGTGCCAGTAGTCTGGACAGGAAGGTTGGCTACACCTTC.